This TCR beta chain was sequenced for a study of shared T cell receptors in the human thymus. TCRdb's table, derived via immunoSEQ multiplex PCR, lists solely in-frame clones and lacks some. Here the sample spans approximately 490,000 clones, approximately 78% being singletons. Germline CDR1 and CDR2: MNHNY and SVGAGI (reference sequence). After removal of 0 bases from V and 9 bases from J, the junction contained 9 bases not matched to a gene. This CDR3 has 15 residues. In addition, the sample was reused for a study of human thymus T cells. That report adds: Biased V and J segment usage appeared in thymus and peripheral blood.

V is TRBV6-6 and J is TRBJ1-1, with TRBD1 matching 8 bases. This receptor was taken from a boy under two years old with a congenital heart defect. The sequenced material came from thymocytes. In DNA form, the CDR3 reads TGTGCCAGCAGTTACTCCAGGGACAGGAGGGGAAAAGCTTTCTTT. Encoded protein: CASSYSRDRRGKAFF.